The 4 T cell receptor beta chains below all came from one sample that was sequenced in a study of CXCR3-negative and CXCR3-positive naive CD8 T cells. The study made its TRB cDNA libraries by 5' RACE, adding UMI labels. TCRdb reprocessed the 5' RACE reads, keeping one entry per CDR3 protein, no DNA. The sample includes some 130,000 distinct CDR3 sequences. The specimen was naive CXCR3- CD8+ T cells from blood. Subset specified: CD45RO-CCR7+CD27+CD95- naive CD8+ T cells lacking CXCR3 (TNR3-). The receptors originated from a human donor in good health. Some clones in this sample may be carry-over from other donors' samples.

The chain joins TRBV6-5 to TRBJ2-1. Germline V lookup: CDR1 MNHEY, CDR2 SVGAGI. The CDR3 loop spans 13 amino acids. The CDR3 sequence: CASSYSDYNEQFF.

V usage is TRBV7-3 and J usage is TRBJ2-7; without DNA, the TCRdb call of TRBD2 cannot be checked. CDR3 length: 15 residues. CDR1 and CDR2 (germline): SGHTA, FQGTGA. CDR3 loop: CASSSLAGASYEQYF.

The V call is TRBV10-1, the J call TRBJ2-1; TCRdb's D gene call, TRBD2, goes unchecked for lack of DNA. Per the germline V gene, CDR1 is WNHNN and CDR2 is SYGVQD (reference sequence). The CDR3 length is 14 residues. The CDR3 protein is CASSGTSGIGEQFF.

This chain links TRBV13 with TRBJ2-1; the D gene TCRdb calls, TRBD2, cannot be checked with no DNA. Germline CDR1 and CDR2: PRHDT and FYEKMQ (reference sequence). CDR3 length equals 16 residues. CDR3 sequence reads: CASRTNSGGARNEQFF. The full variable domain, its missing parts supplied by reference TRBV13 and TRBJ2-1, is AAGVIQSPRHLIKEKRETATLKCYPIPRHDTVYWYQQGPGQDPQFLISFYEKMQSDKGSIPDRFSAQQFSDYHSELNMSSLELGDSALYFCASRTNSGGARNEQFFGPGTRLTVL.